Listed below are T cell receptor beta chains from one sample, sequenced in a study of T-cell memory formation after mild COVID-19. TCRdb recomputed calls from the 5' RACE reads with MiXCR, one row per CDR3 protein. The sample gives about 440,000 distinct CDR3 sequences, 20% of which show up once; more than 8% is in the top ten. Sample: PBMCs or a T cell subset sorted from them (not recorded which). These receptors all stem from an adult woman who had mild COVID-19 (a few samples of this study predate the infection). Cell type and time point are not known. The CDR3 runs from the conserved cysteine through the conserved F or W. A D gene is named only where the DNA matches it firmly. Clone size is not always given. Where it is, it says once, few, many or a class for expanded clones.

>.|TRBJ2-2|.|17|TRBV12-3/TRBV12-4
TGTGCCAGCAGTCCCGGTAGGTGGGGAGTCGACACCGGGGAGCTGTTTTTT
CASSPGRWGVDTGELFF
>.|TRBJ1-2|few|13|TRBV12-3/TRBV12-4
TGTGCCAGCAGTTTAGTTTCGGGACATGGCTACACCTTC
CASSLVSGHGYTF
>.|TRBJ2-7|few|15|TRBV7-3
TGTGCCAGCAGCTTAATTCGAGGTACTAATCCCGAGCAGTACTTC
CASSLIRGTNPEQYF
>.|TRBJ1-1|.|11|TRBV29-1
TGCAGCGTTTGGGGGGGATCGGGAGCTTTCTTT
CSVWGGSGAFF
>.|TRBJ2-7|.|14|TRBV11-1
TGTGCCAGCAGCCTACAGGCTAACCCTACCGAGCAGTACTTC
CASSLQANPTEQYF
>.|TRBJ2-1|.|15|TRBV7-8
TGTGCCAGCAGCTTACAGGACGATCTACTCTATGAGCAGTTCTTC
CASSLQDDLLYEQFF
>TRBD1|TRBJ2-3|.|16|TRBV5-1
TGCGCCAGCAGCTTACAGGGGGACTTACCCACAGATACGCAGTATTTT
CASSLQGDLPTDTQYF
>.|TRBJ1-5|few|16|TRBV6-1
TGTGCCAGCAGTATGGGGGGAAGGGATAGCAATCAGCCCCAGCATTTT
CASSMGGRDSNQPQHF
>TRBD1|TRBJ1-2|.|16|TRBV5-6
TGTGCCAGCAGCTCCCCGGGACAGGCCTACTACTATGGCTACACCTTC
CASSSPGQAYYYGYTF
>.|TRBJ2-1|.|16|TRBV7-2
TGTGCCAGCAGCTTAGCGGTATTGGGCAGCTACAATGAGCAGTTCTTC
CASSLAVLGSYNEQFF
>.|TRBJ2-3|.|14|TRBV28
TGTGCCAGCAGAACGGACAGGGAGGGAGATACGCAGTATTTT
CASRTDREGDTQYF
>.|TRBJ2-5|few|16|TRBV7-2
TGTGCCAGCAGCCTAAGGGGGGTACAGGGGTTGAAGACCCAGTACTTC
CASSLRGVQGLKTQYF
>TRBD2|TRBJ2-1|once|15|TRBV20-1
TGCAGTGCTAGTCAACGCGGGGGGCGGATCAATGAGCAGTTCTTC
CSASQRGGRINEQFF
>TRBD1|TRBJ1-1|few|16|TRBV5-4
TGTGCCAGCAGGCCCGGGGGGGACAGGTTAATTGCTGAAGCTTTCTTT
CASRPGGDRLIAEAFF
>TRBD2|TRBJ2-7|.|14|TRBV20-1
TGCAGTGCTAGAGATTGGCGGGAGGGGGACGAGCAGTACTTC
CSARDWREGDEQYF
>.|TRBJ2-2|.|17|TRBV7-3
TGTGCCAGCAGCTTAAGTCCCGGGGCAGGGAACACCGGGGAGCTGTTTTTT
CASSLSPGAGNTGELFF
>TRBD2|TRBJ2-5|few|18|TRBV3-1
TGTGCCAGCAGCCCCGAAGGACTAGCGGGGGGGCCCCAAGAGACCCAGTACTTC
CASSPEGLAGGPQETQYF
>TRBD2|TRBJ2-5|many|19|TRBV6-2/TRBV6-3
TGTGCCAGCCGACCTTGGAGGGGACTAGCGGGACGGAAACAAGAGACCCAGTACTTC
CASRPWRGLAGRKQETQYF
>.|TRBJ2-2|few|15|TRBV20-1
TGCAGTGCTAGAGAAAGGGGGGTTACGGACGGGGAGCTGTTTTTT
CSARERGVTDGELFF
>.|TRBJ2-7|few|16|TRBV20-1
TGCAGTGCTAGAGATTTCAGGACAAGCAGACCTACGAAGCAGTACTTC
CSARDFRTSRPTKQYF
>.|TRBJ1-1|.|14|TRBV20-1
TGCAGTGCAAGACCTCCGAACGGGGGCACTGAAGCTTTCTTT
CSARPPNGGTEAFF
>.|TRBJ2-4|.|15|TRBV4-1
TGCGCCAGCAGCCAAGATGATCAGGGTGGTTCCATTCAGTACTTC
CASSQDDQGGSIQYF
>.|TRBJ2-3|.|16|TRBV7-3
TGTGCCAGCAGCTTAAGGGAAGGGATCGGCACAGATACGCAGTATTTT
CASSLREGIGTDTQYF
>TRBD2|TRBJ2-7|few|15|TRBV5-1
TGCGCCAGCAGCTTAACTAGCGGACCCTCCTACGAGCAGTACTTC
CASSLTSGPSYEQYF
>.|TRBJ1-5|.|14|TRBV15
TGTGCCACCACCCGGGACAAGACAAATCAGCCCCAGCATTTT
CATTRDKTNQPQHF
>.|TRBJ1-3|few|13|TRBV5-1
TGCGCCAGCAGCTTGGACAGGGCCAACACCATATATTTT
CASSLDRANTIYF
>.|TRBJ2-5|once|13|TRBV27
TGTGCCAGCAGAGCTCAGGGAGGAGAGACCCAGTACTTC
CASRAQGGETQYF
>TRBD2|TRBJ2-1|.|16|TRBV5-4
TGTGCCAGCAGCCCTCTCTACGGACGGGGGGACAATGAGCAGTTCTTC
CASSPLYGRGDNEQFF
>.|TRBJ1-1|few|19|TRBV20-1
TGCAGTGCTAAGTTGGACTCCCTGGGCCCCGCCATCATGAACACTGAAGCTTTCTTT
CSAKLDSLGPAIMNTEAFF
>TRBD1|TRBJ1-6|.|15|TRBV12-3/TRBV12-4
TGTGCCAGCATCTCTGGACAGGGGGGCGATTCACCCCTCCACTTT
CASISGQGGDSPLHF
>TRBD1|TRBJ1-1|.|13|TRBV7-8
TGTGCCAGCAGTCGAGGGGACCCTAAACAGGGGTTATTT
CASSRGDPKQGLF
>TRBD2|TRBJ2-3|.|15|TRBV20-1
TGCAGTGCCACTAAGGGAGCGGGGGCCGGAGATACGCAGTATTTT
CSATKGAGAGDTQYF
>TRBD2|TRBJ2-1|few|17|TRBV12-3/TRBV12-4
TGTGCCAGCAGTTTACCCAGGACTAGCGGGAGTTCGGATGAGCAGTTCTTC
CASSLPRTSGSSDEQFF
>TRBD2|TRBJ2-5|.|16|TRBV7-9
TGTGCCAGCAGCCAGTCGCGGGGGGGGTTCCAAGAGACCCAGTACTTC
CASSQSRGGFQETQYF
>TRBD1|TRBJ1-5|.|15|TRBV7-9
TGTGCCAGCAGCTCTGACAGGGAGGCCAATCAGCCCCAGCATTTT
CASSSDREANQPQHF
>.|TRBJ2-2|.|16|TRBV29-1
TGCAGCGTATCCATCCAGGGGTCTGCTACAACCGGGGAGCTGTTTTTT
CSVSIQGSATTGELFF
>.|TRBJ1-5|many|13|TRBV7-9
TGTGCCAGCAGCCTGCAGGGTAATCAGCCCCAGCATTTT
CASSLQGNQPQHF
>.|TRBJ2-7|.|14|TRBV20-1
TGCAGTGCTTCCGGGACACCCGCGGACTACGAGCAGTACTTC
CSASGTPADYEQYF
>.|TRBJ2-1|few|15|TRBV4-3
TGCGCCAGCAGCCCAGTCGTGGCGAACTACAATGAGCAGTTCTTC
CASSPVVANYNEQFF
>TRBD1|TRBJ2-2|many|15|TRBV2
TGTGCCACCCCCAGGGGACAGGGTAACACCGGGGAGCTGTTTTTT
CATPRGQGNTGELFF
>TRBD2|TRBJ2-5|many|14|TRBV6-6
TGTGCCAGCAGTTTACTAGCGGTACAAGAGACCCAGTACTTC
CASSLLAVQETQYF
>.|TRBJ2-1|.|17|TRBV29-1
TGCAGCGTTTACTGGTCTGGGCGGGATCGTTCCTACAATGAGCAGTTCTTC
CSVYWSGRDRSYNEQFF
>.|TRBJ1-6|.|15|TRBV11-3
TGTGCCAGCAGCTTTGGAAACCGGCGAGATTCACCCCTCCACTTT
CASSFGNRRDSPLHF
>TRBD1|TRBJ1-1|.|16|TRBV2
TGTGCCAGCAGTGAATCCCCACAGGGGATGAACACTGAAGCTTTCTTT
CASSESPQGMNTEAFF
>TRBD1|TRBJ1-4|few|15|TRBV4-3
TGCGCCAGCAGCCAAGGGGGGACAGGGGACGAAAAACTGTTTTTT
CASSQGGTGDEKLFF
>TRBD2|TRBJ2-7|few|16|TRBV7-9
TGTGCCAGCAGTTATGCGGGGGAAGGGGCTACCTACGAGCAGTACTTC
CASSYAGEGATYEQYF
>.|TRBJ1-1|few|13|TRBV6-5
TGTGCCACCCTTCTTGGAGGAGGATTTGAAGCTTTCTTT
CATLLGGGFEAFF
>.|TRBJ2-1|.|16|TRBV7-2
TGTGCCAGCAGCTTATTAGGGGCAGGATGGAACAATGAGCAGTTCTTC
CASSLLGAGWNNEQFF
>TRBD1|TRBJ2-7|.|14|TRBV7-2
TGTGCCAGCAGCTTATGGGACAGGGGAGGCGAGCAGTACTTC
CASSLWDRGGEQYF
>TRBD1|TRBJ1-2|once|13|TRBV20-1
TGCAGTGCTCTGAATTTGGACAGGGACGGCTACACCTTC
CSALNLDRDGYTF
>.|TRBJ2-7|many|14|TRBV5-1
TGCGCCAGCAGCTTCACAGCGGCACCCTACGAGCAGTACTTC
CASSFTAAPYEQYF